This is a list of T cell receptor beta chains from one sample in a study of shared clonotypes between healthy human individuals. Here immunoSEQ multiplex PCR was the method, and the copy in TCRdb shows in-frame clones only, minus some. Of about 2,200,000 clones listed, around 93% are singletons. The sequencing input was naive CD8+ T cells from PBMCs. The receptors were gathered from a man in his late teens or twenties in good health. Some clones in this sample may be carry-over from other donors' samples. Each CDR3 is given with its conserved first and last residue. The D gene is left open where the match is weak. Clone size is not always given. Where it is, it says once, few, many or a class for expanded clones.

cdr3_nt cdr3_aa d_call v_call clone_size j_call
TGTGCCAGCAGCTTAGATTTTGGGTTCCCCTACAATGAGCAGTTCTTC CASSLDFGFPYNEQFF NA TRBV11-2 NA TRBJ2-1
TGTGCCAGCAGCTTAGGTCTAGCGCCCTACAATGAGCAGTTCTTC CASSLGLAPYNEQFF NA TRBV7-7 NA TRBJ2-1
TGTGCCAGCAGTTCATTCCGTAGCGGGAGGGCCCTAGATACGCAGTATTTT CASSSFRSGRALDTQYF TRBD2 TRBV28 NA TRBJ2-3
TGTGCCAGCAGTTTCGTGCCTAGCGGGACTTACAATGAGCAGTTCTTC CASSFVPSGTYNEQFF TRBD2 TRBV27 NA TRBJ2-1
TGTGCCAGCACGCTCGGTAAGAGGAACACTGAAGCTTTCTTT CASTLGKRNTEAFF NA TRBV6-1 NA TRBJ1-1
TGTGCCAGCAGCACTTCCCTGGATCGGGGCTACAATGAGCAGTTCTTC CASSTSLDRGYNEQFF NA TRBV9 NA TRBJ2-1
TGTGCCAGCAGTTTCGGACAGGGTGCCGCAGATACGCAGTATTTT CASSFGQGAADTQYF TRBD1 TRBV27 NA TRBJ2-3
TGCAGCGTTGAAGGCTTAGACAGGGAGGGAGCTGAAGCTTTCTTT CSVEGLDREGAEAFF TRBD1 TRBV29-1 NA TRBJ1-1
TGTGCCAGCAGCTTGGGCTCCTCGCGGGATGGCTACACCTTC CASSLGSSRDGYTF NA TRBV5-6 NA TRBJ1-2
TGTGCCAGCAGCCTATCCTGGGGCTCTGGAAACACCATATATTTT CASSLSWGSGNTIYF NA TRBV7-2 NA TRBJ1-3
TGCGCCAGCAGCCTCCTACTGGCGGGGATGAACACTGAAGCTTTCTTT CASSLLLAGMNTEAFF NA TRBV4-1 NA TRBJ1-1
TGTGCCAGCAGTTTGAACAGCCACTATGGCTACACCTTC CASSLNSHYGYTF NA TRBV28 NA TRBJ1-2
TGTGCCAGCAGCCTGGGGGGGGTACCTGGAAACACCATATATTTT CASSLGGVPGNTIYF NA TRBV7-8 NA TRBJ1-3
TGTGCCAGCAGTCCGAATCAGGCGAACACCGGGGAGCTGTTTTTT CASSPNQANTGELFF NA TRBV11-2 few TRBJ2-2
TGTGCCAGCAGCTTGGGGACTAGCACCGAGCAGTACTTC CASSLGTSTEQYF TRBD2 TRBV5-6 NA TRBJ2-7
TGCGCCAGCAGCCAAGGCGACAGTAAGCGATACAATGAGCAGTTCTTC CASSQGDSKRYNEQFF NA TRBV4-1 NA TRBJ2-1
TGTGCCATCAGTGAGTCTGTATGGAGGGGGACAGGGCTGAACACTGAAGCTTTCTTT CAISESVWRGTGLNTEAFF TRBD1 TRBV10-3 NA TRBJ1-1
TGTGCCAGCAGCAAAGACGTAGAGGGACAGCTAACAAACACCGGGGAGCTGTTTTTT CASSKDVEGQLTNTGELFF NA TRBV21-1 NA TRBJ2-2
TGTGCCAGCAGTGAAAGAGGGACTAACACTGAAGCTTTCTTT CASSERGTNTEAFF NA TRBV6-1 NA TRBJ1-1
TGCGCCAGCAGCTTAGTGCCAGAAGAAGAAAAACTGTTTTTT CASSLVPEEEKLFF NA TRBV5-1 NA TRBJ1-4
TGTGCCAGCAGTCGGGACAGGGGAGATCAGCCCCAGCATTTT CASSRDRGDQPQHF TRBD1 TRBV28 NA TRBJ1-5
TGTGCCAGCAGCTTGGGACCGAAGAATGAAAAACTGTTTTTT CASSLGPKNEKLFF NA TRBV5-6 NA TRBJ1-4
TGCGCCAGCAGCCCGCTTGCAGGGACAGGGGAGAACACCATATATTTT CASSPLAGTGENTIYF TRBD1 TRBV5-1 NA TRBJ1-3
TGTGCCAGCAGCGACCGAAAGACCCTCGTGGGAGGGGGGCTCGAGCAGTACTTC CASSDRKTLVGGGLEQYF NA TRBV28 NA TRBJ2-7
TGTGCCAGCAGTCCTTGGACAGGGTTAAGGGCCGACGAGCAGTTCTTC CASSPWTGLRADEQFF TRBD1 TRBV28 NA TRBJ2-1
TGTGCCAGTTCCGACGGGAGCGGCTCCTGGGAGACCCAGTACTTC CASSDGSGSWETQYF NA TRBV19 once TRBJ2-5
TGTGCCAGCAGCGGAAAGGCAGAGACCCAGTACTTC CASSGKAETQYF NA TRBV9 NA TRBJ2-5
TGTGCCAGCAGCTCCGCAGGGGGCTTCGACGAGCAGTACTTC CASSSAGGFDEQYF TRBD1 TRBV7-2 NA TRBJ2-7
TGTGCCAGCAGCCCTGACAATTTTTGGGGGCAGTTCTTC CASSPDNFWGQFF NA TRBV14 once TRBJ2-1
TGTGCCAGCAGCGGGGAAGACAGGCCCTCCTACGAGCAGTACTTC CASSGEDRPSYEQYF NA TRBV9 NA TRBJ2-7
TGCGCCAGCAGCCAAGTCGGACTAGCGGGCGGAGAGACCCAGTACTTC CASSQVGLAGGETQYF TRBD2 TRBV4-1 NA TRBJ2-5
TGCGCCAGCAGTGCCCGCCTAGCGGGAGTCTTTAATGAGCAGTTCTTC CASSARLAGVFNEQFF TRBD2 TRBV5-1 NA TRBJ2-1
TGTGCCAGCAGCCTATCCAGTTACAACGAGCAGTACTTC CASSLSSYNEQYF NA TRBV27 NA TRBJ2-7
TGTGCCAGCAGTTTATATCCGACAGGGGGCGGTTTAGGCTATGGCTACACCTTC CASSLYPTGGGLGYGYTF TRBD1 TRBV27 NA TRBJ1-2
TGTGCCAGCAGCCAAGAACGAAGCCTGGGTTGGAATGAGCAGTTCTTC CASSQERSLGWNEQFF NA TRBV4-2 NA TRBJ2-1
TGTGCCAGCACCCTTGGGCGGAACGGGCCCGACAATGAGCAGTTCTTC CASTLGRNGPDNEQFF NA TRBV27 NA TRBJ2-1
TGCGCCAGCAGCCAGGGACTTCCCCGCACAGATACGCAGTATTTT CASSQGLPRTDTQYF NA TRBV4-1 NA TRBJ2-3
TGTGCCAGCAGCATGGGACTAGCTGTTCCAGATACGCAGTATTTT CASSMGLAVPDTQYF TRBD2 TRBV5-6 NA TRBJ2-3
TGTGCCAGCAGTTGGGGACTGGCGGAATACGAGCAGTACTTC CASSWGLAEYEQYF NA TRBV28 NA TRBJ2-7
TGTGCCACCAGCAGAGTTTGGGAGGGCCAGAACAATGAGCAGTTCTTC CATSRVWEGQNNEQFF TRBD2 TRBV15 NA TRBJ2-1
TGTGCCAGCAGCGTAGGGTCAGGGGGAAACTATGGCTACACCTTC CASSVGSGGNYGYTF TRBD1 TRBV9 NA TRBJ1-2
TGTGCCAGCAGCCCCTACCGAGGGGCGAGCACAGATACGCAGTATTTT CASSPYRGASTDTQYF NA TRBV13 NA TRBJ2-3
TGTGCCAGCAGCTTGAACGGGGGGACTGAAGCTTTCTTT CASSLNGGTEAFF NA TRBV5-4 once TRBJ1-1
TGTGCCAGCACCCTAGACGGGACAACTGGAAACACCATATATTTT CASTLDGTTGNTIYF NA TRBV2 few TRBJ1-3
TGTGCCAGCAGCTTGGAGGGCAGCCACTATGGCTACACCTTC CASSLEGSHYGYTF NA TRBV5-5 NA TRBJ1-2
TGTGCCAGCAGTTTGGAACGGTACTATGGCTACACCTTC CASSLERYYGYTF NA TRBV28 NA TRBJ1-2
TGTGCCAGCAGAGGACTCCAAGAGACCCAGTACTTC CASRGLQETQYF NA TRBV11-2 NA TRBJ2-5
TGTGCCAGCAGCCCCCGGGAGGCTTACGAGCAGTACTTC CASSPREAYEQYF TRBD2 TRBV7-6 NA TRBJ2-7
TGTGCCAGCAACCCTTTCGCGAACACCGGGGAGCTGTTTTTT CASNPFANTGELFF NA TRBV28 NA TRBJ2-2
TGCGCCAGCAGCCAAGATCCGGGACTAGCGGGAGAATCGTACGAGCAGTACTTC CASSQDPGLAGESYEQYF TRBD2 TRBV4-3 NA TRBJ2-7
TGCGCCAGCAGCCAATTTTCCGGGCTCCACGAGCAGTACTTC CASSQFSGLHEQYF NA TRBV4-1 NA TRBJ2-7
TGTGCCAGCAGCCTATCAGGGGCCCAAAGCTCCTACAATGAGCAGTTCTTC CASSLSGAQSSYNEQFF NA TRBV9 once TRBJ2-1
TGTGCCACGAAAGATAGCGGGAGGTCCTACAATGAGCAGTTCTTC CATKDSGRSYNEQFF TRBD2 TRBV19 NA TRBJ2-1
TGTGCCAGCAGCTTCGGGGCCCTACTCTCTGGAAACACCATATATTTT CASSFGALLSGNTIYF NA TRBV5-4 once TRBJ1-3
TGTGCCACCAGTCGGCTTGTTGCCAGTAGCTCCGAGCAGTACTTC CATSRLVASSSEQYF NA TRBV15 once TRBJ2-7
TGTGCCAGCAGCCAAGGGGGCCCTTCCAATGAGCAGTTCTTC CASSQGGPSNEQFF TRBD1 TRBV7-3 NA TRBJ2-1
TGTGCCAGCAGCTTCGGGACTGCCTACAATGAGCAGTTCTTC CASSFGTAYNEQFF NA TRBV5-6 NA TRBJ2-1
TGTGCCAGCAGTTTTGGTCAGTACAATGAGCAGTTCTTC CASSFGQYNEQFF NA TRBV27 NA TRBJ2-1
TGTGCCAGCAGTTCGTACAGGGGGCGTAACACAGATACGCAGTATTTT CASSSYRGRNTDTQYF TRBD1 TRBV27 NA TRBJ2-3
TGTGCCATCAGACCTTTAAAGACAGGGGATGTGAACACTGAAGCTTTCTTT CAIRPLKTGDVNTEAFF TRBD1 TRBV10-3 NA TRBJ1-1